The next 7 T cell receptor beta chains were all read from a single sample in a study of OX40 agonist ivuxolimab in advanced cancers. Data came from immunoSEQ multiplex PCR; TCRdb stores just in-frame clones and leaves some out. Of 48,000 or so clones listed, roughly 86% are singletons. The sequencing here drew on CD4+ or CD8+ T cells sorted from blood, taken in a trial of the OX40 agonist ivuxolimab. The receptors derive from an adult with an advanced solid tumor such as melanoma, head and neck, liver or kidney cancer.

This clone has a single count. The V call is TRBV18, the J call TRBJ2-7, with D perhaps being TRBD1 or TRBD2 (6 bases each). Germline V lookup: CDR1 KGHSH, CDR2 LQKENI. This CDR3 is built from 14 residues. V lost 2 bases, J lost 2 bases, and 10 bases lay in between. The CDR3 protein is CASSPGGQTYEQYF. In DNA form, the CDR3 reads TGTGCCAGCTCACCAGGGGGGCAGACCTACGAGCAGTACTTC.

The gene calls are TRBV11-2 and TRBJ2-1; no firm D call. The CDR3 extends over 17 amino acids. The V end lost 0 bases, the J end lost 0 bases, and 12 bases lay between the germline ends. Germline CDR1 is SGHAT and CDR2 is FQNNGV. The CDR3 loop is CASSLDAAVHSYNEQFF. Here the CDR3 DNA reads TGTGCCAGCAGCTTAGACGCGGCAGTCCACTCCTACAATGAGCAGTTCTTC.

The chain uses TRBV11-2 and TRBJ2-5, with D perhaps TRBD1 or TRBD2 (6 bases each). Trimming took off 1 base at V and 2 bases at J, with 8 bases between the two ends. The CDR3 totals 14 residues. Germline-derived CDR1 and CDR2 are SGHAT and FQNNGV. CDR3 region: CASSLGGAQETQYF. For the CDR3, the DNA is TGTGCCAGCAGCTTAGGGGGGGCTCAAGAGACCCAGTACTTC.

The rearrangement joins TRBV7-9 to TRBJ2-7; TRBD1 matches at 8 bases. The ends lost 5 bases at V and 3 bases at J; junction bases unmatched: 15. The CDR3 spans 17 residues. Germline CDR1 reads SEHNR; CDR2 reads FQNEAQ (reference sequence). The CDR3 protein is CASSENSGTGIFYEQYF. CDR3 DNA: TGTGCCAGCAGCGAAAACTCCGGGACAGGAATCTTCTACGAGCAGTACTTC.

This clone was recorded a few times. The rearrangement links TRBV7-2 to TRBJ2-7, with 9 bases aligning to TRBD2. This CDR3 is built from 13 residues. Trimming took 2 bases from V and 9 from J; bases not matched to a gene: 5. CDR1 is SGHTA and CDR2 is FQGNSA in the germline V gene. The CDR3 region has the DNA TGTGCCAGCAGCTTATTGCGGGAGGGTGGGCAGTACTTC. Protein sequence: CASSLLREGGQYF. The whole variable domain, filled in from reference TRBV7-2 and TRBJ2-7, reads GAGVSQSPSNKVTEKGKDVELRCDPISGHTALYWYRQSLGQGLEFLIYFQGNSAPDKSGLPSDRFSAERTGGSVSTLTIQRTQQEDSAVYLCASSLLREGGQYFGPGTRLTVT.

The rearrangement joins TRBV6-6 to TRBJ2-5; D is uncertain. Germline V lookup: CDR1 MNHNY, CDR2 SVGAGI (reference sequence). The CDR3 contains 15 residues. The V gene lost 0 bases and the J gene lost 4 bases, with 12 bases spanning the gap. In DNA, the CDR3 is TGTGCCAGCAGTTACTCGTGGGTGGCCGGAGAGACCCAGTACTTC. Translated, it gives CASSYSWVAGETQYF.

This clone was found a few times. This chain links TRBV19 with TRBJ1-1, with D possibly matching TRBD1 (6 bases). CDR1 and CDR2 from the germline V gene are LNHDA and SQIVND (reference sequence). V shed 7 bases and J shed 1 base, with 19 bases lying between them. The CDR3 loop spans 16 amino acids. The CDR3 protein is CASKGGNPPSNTEAFF. For the CDR3, the DNA is TGTGCCAGTAAGGGGGGGAACCCACCTTCGAACACTGAAGCTTTCTTT.